Shown below are 20 T cell receptor beta chains from a single sample sequenced in a study of CD8+CD57+ T cells in acquired aplastic anemia (dated by TCRdb to the late 2010s). TCRdb records Illumina HiSeq 2000 as the sequencer. Profiling of TCR beta VDJ combinations and CDR3 sequences used genomic DNA as the template. TCRdb reprocessing: public reads trimmed at Q25 with fastp, clones called with MiXCR, in-frame beta chains kept. Rows merge per CDR3 protein into single entries with the most common DNA and genes. This sample is represented by under 200,000 distinct CDR3 sequences; approximately 40% of them were singletons. Of the sample, 1.1% is held by the ten largest clones. The sequencing input was sorted CD4+, CD8+, or CD8+CD57+ T cells (not recorded which) from PBMCs. The receptor source for this set is a human donor in good health.

V gene TRBV19 combines with J gene TRBJ1-1, with D possibly TRBD1 on 5 matching bases. The germline V gene has CDR1 LNHDA and CDR2 SQIVND (reference sequence). CDR3 length: 15 amino acids. Trimming cost V 7 bases and J 3 bases, with 18 bases left between them. This CDR3 reads CASNGWGINHTEAFF. In DNA, the CDR3 is TGTGCCAGTAATGGATGGGGGATCAATCACACTGAAGCTTTCTTT.

This clonotype was seen repeatedly, ten times or more. The chain recombines TRBV14 with TRBJ2-1; no reliable D call. V lost 0 bases and J lost 4, with 13 bases in between. Germline CDR1 SGHDN, CDR2 FVKESK. The CDR3 totals 16 residues. The CDR3 sequence: CASSQDHGSVYNEQFF. The CDR3 DNA reads TGTGCCAGCAGCCAAGATCATGGGTCAGTATACAATGAGCAGTTCTTC.

This clonotype was detected only a few times. CDR3 sequence reads: CASSPPGTYSYEQYF. For the CDR3, the DNA is TGTGCCAGCAGTCCCCCCGGGACGTACTCCTACGAGCAGTACTTC. V is TRBV7-2 and J is TRBJ2-7; D may be TRBD1 or TRBD2 (5 bases each). Trimming shortened V by 6 bases and J by 0 bases, and 15 bases separated the two germline ends. Germline CDR1 is SGHTA and CDR2 is FQGNSA. The CDR3 covers 15 residues. The full variable domain, its missing parts supplied by reference TRBV7-2 and TRBJ2-7, is GAGVSQSPSNKVTEKGKDVELRCDPISGHTALYWYRQSLGQGLEFLIYFQGNSAPDKSGLPSDRFSAERTGGSVSTLTIQRTQQEDSAVYLCASSPPGTYSYEQYFGPGTRLTVT.

The chain couples TRBV12-3 or TRBV12-4 to TRBJ2-3, with 14 positions matching TRBD2. The CDR3 sequence is 20 residues long. After removal of 5 bases from V and 0 bases from J, the junction contained 13 bases not matched to a gene. The CDR3 DNA reads as TGTGCCAGCAGTCGAACCGGGACTAGCGGGAGATTGGCGAGCACAGATACGCAGTATTTT. Its protein is CASSRTGTSGRLASTDTQYF.

The chain links TRBV11-1 to TRBJ2-5, with 8 bases identical to TRBD2. The CDR3 has 17 residues. The trim removed 0 bases at V and 5 bases at J, leaving 11 bases unmatched. Germline V CDR1 and CDR2: SGHAT, FQDESV (reference sequence). The CDR3 loop reads CASSLAGAGGPGETQYF. The CDR3 region has the DNA TGTGCCAGCAGCTTAGCGGGGGCGGGAGGCCCTGGGGAGACCCAGTACTTC.

V usage is TRBV20-1 and J usage is TRBJ1-1; D is perhaps TRBD1 (5 bases). V lost 2 bases and J lost 3, with 10 bases in between. CDR3 length: 13 residues. Germline CDR1 reads DFQATT; CDR2 reads SNEGSKA (reference sequence). The CDR3 sequence: CSARSGGDTEAFF. The CDR3 DNA is TGCAGTGCTAGATCTGGGGGGGACACTGAAGCTTTCTTT.

This clonotype showed up just a few times. The chain combines TRBV24-1 with TRBJ2-7; no clear D gene. Germline V CDR1 and CDR2: KGHDR, SFDVKD. This CDR3 has 14 residues. V gave up 3 bases and J gave up 3 bases, with 11 bases separating them. The CDR3 bases are TGTGCCACCAGTGATACTACAGTGAACTACGAGCAGTACTTC. This codes for CATSDTTVNYEQYF.

V usage is TRBV10-1 and J usage is TRBJ2-7; 9 bases align to TRBD1. CDR3 size: 14 residues. V trimming: 4 bases; J trimming: 4 bases; junction bases outside the gene matches: 5. Germline loops: CDR1 WNHNN, CDR2 SYGVQD (reference sequence). The CDR3 sequence is CASSGTGGWYEQYF. In DNA, the CDR3 is TGCGCCAGCAGTGGTACAGGGGGCTGGTACGAGCAGTACTTC.

This sequence joins TRBV7-8 and TRBJ2-5; no clear D gene. The better agreement between TRBJ2-7 and the DNA end casts doubt on the J call. CDR3 length: 14 residues. CDR1 and CDR2 from the germline V gene are SGHVS and FQNEAQ. The CDR3 reads CASSLAPRNYEQYF. The CDR3 nucleotides are TGTGCCAGCAGCTTAGCCCCCCGGAACTACGAGCAGTACTTC.

This clonotype was recorded many times. The chain recombines TRBV7-2 with TRBJ2-1; D perhaps matches TRBD1 (6 bases). The V and J ends lost 2 bases and 9 bases respectively, with 17 bases between them. The CDR3 is 15 amino acids. The germline V gene has CDR1 SGHTA and CDR2 FQGNSA. The CDR3 protein is CASSLTLGALAEQFF. The CDR3 DNA reads TGTGCCAGCAGCTTAACTCTGGGGGCGTTGGCTGAGCAGTTCTTC.

V is TRBV7-7 and J is TRBJ2-5; 10 bases line up with TRBD2. This CDR3 is 15 amino acids long. Per germline, CDR1 SSHAT and CDR2 FNYEAQ (reference sequence). The ends lost 1 base at V and 6 bases at J; junction bases unmatched: 5. The CDR3 DNA is TGTGCCAGCAGCTTAGGAGCGGGGGGGCAGCAGACCCAGTACTTC. The encoded protein is CASSLGAGGQQTQYF.

The V call is TRBV7-7, the J call TRBJ2-3, with D uncertain. From germline, CDR1 is SSHAT and CDR2 FNYEAQ (reference sequence). The V gene lost 11 bases and the J gene lost 0 bases, with 6 bases spanning the gap. This CDR3 is 11 amino acids long. CDR3 DNA: TGTGCCGCGGCGAGCACAGATACGCAGTATTTT. Its protein is CAAASTDTQYF.

The CDR3 sequence is CAISESGTGNTIYF. In DNA, the CDR3 is TGTGCCATCAGTGAGTCCGGGACTGGAAACACCATATATTTT. The chain couples TRBV10-3 to TRBJ1-3, with D unclear. Germline values: CDR1 ENHRY, CDR2 SYGVKD. V dropped 0 bases and J dropped 2 bases, with 5 bases sitting between them. The CDR3 extends over 14 amino acids.

This clonotype appeared many times. This chain links TRBV7-2 with TRBJ2-7, with D perhaps being TRBD1 or TRBD2 (5 bases each). Germline lookup yields CDR1 SGHTA and CDR2 FQGNSA. V gave up 7 bases and J gave up 2 bases, with 15 bases separating them. This CDR3 is 14 amino acids long. CDR3 region: CASTLDTGPYEQYF. The CDR3 nucleotides read TGTGCCAGCACCTTGGACACGGGACCCTACGAGCAGTACTTC. The full variable domain, in which reference TRBV7-2 and TRBJ2-7 provide the parts outside the CDR3, is GAGVSQSPSNKVTEKGKDVELRCDPISGHTALYWYRQSLGQGLEFLIYFQGNSAPDKSGLPSDRFSAERTGGSVSTLTIQRTQQEDSAVYLCASTLDTGPYEQYFGPGTRLTVT.

This sequence joins TRBV24-1 and TRBJ2-2, with TRBD2 as a possible D gene (5 bases). The CDR3 is 15 amino acids. Trimming removed 3 bases from V and 1 base from J, with 8 bases in between. Germline CDR1 is KGHDR and CDR2 is SFDVKD. CDR3 region: CATSDPRENTGELFF. Written as DNA, the CDR3 is TGTGCCACCAGTGATCCGAGGGAGAACACCGGGGAGCTGTTTTTT.

This clonotype was seen a few times. The chain recombines TRBV9 with TRBJ2-5; D gene unclear. Looked up from germline, CDR1 is SGDLS and CDR2 is YYNGEE. The CDR3 loop spans 13 amino acids. Trimming removed 0 bases at V and 5 bases at J, with 8 bases between. Here the CDR3 reads CASSVVGRETQYF. The CDR3, as DNA: TGTGCCAGCAGCGTAGTTGGCAGGGAGACCCAGTACTTC.

This clonotype has at least ten counts. The rearrangement joins TRBV5-4 to TRBJ2-5, with D perhaps matching TRBD1 or TRBD2 (6 bases each). V was trimmed by 4 bases and J by 1 base, leaving 17 bases between them. CDR3 size: 16 residues. In germline, CDR1 is SGHNT, CDR2 YYREEE (reference sequence). CDR3 coding DNA: TGTGCCAGCAGCAAGGGGGGAAATCCTACCCAAGAGACCCAGTACTTC. Protein sequence: CASSKGGNPTQETQYF.

The chain combines TRBV5-6 with TRBJ1-1, with D unclear. CDR1 is SGHDT and CDR2 is YYEEEE in the germline V gene. V was shortened by 4 bases and J by 6 bases, with 10 bases between the two germline ends. The CDR3 spans 12 residues. This CDR3 is CASSLRNAEAFF. The DNA for the CDR3 is TGTGCCAGCAGCCTACGGAATGCTGAAGCTTTCTTT.

As regards this clonotype: With a much larger clone just one base away, this may be a read error. The genes are TRBV12-3 or TRBV12-4 and TRBJ2-7; 8 bases agree with TRBD2. CDR3 length: 15 residues. The CDR3 DNA follows: TGTGCCAGCAGTTTAGGTCGGCGGGAGGACTACGGGCAGTACTTC. Translated, it gives CASSLGRREDYGQYF.

V is TRBV16 and J is TRBJ1-6; D is unclear. CDR1 and CDR2 from the germline V gene are KGHSY and FQNENV. V dropped 4 bases and J dropped 14 bases, with 18 bases sitting between them. The length of the CDR3 is 14 residues. Here the CDR3 reads CASSPQDVLPTLHF. CDR3 DNA: TGTGCCAGCAGCCCCCAAGACGTCCTCCCCACCCTCCACTTT.